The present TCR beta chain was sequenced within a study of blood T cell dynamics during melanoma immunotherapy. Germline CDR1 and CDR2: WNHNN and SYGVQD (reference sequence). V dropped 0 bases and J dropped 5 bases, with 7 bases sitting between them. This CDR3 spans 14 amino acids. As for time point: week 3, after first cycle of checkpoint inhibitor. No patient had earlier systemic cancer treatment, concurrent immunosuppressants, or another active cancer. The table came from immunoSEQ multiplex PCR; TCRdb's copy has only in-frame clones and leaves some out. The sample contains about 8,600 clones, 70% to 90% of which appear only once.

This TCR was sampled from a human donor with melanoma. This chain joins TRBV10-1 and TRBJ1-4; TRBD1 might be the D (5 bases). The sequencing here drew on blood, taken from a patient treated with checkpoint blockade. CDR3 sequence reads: CASSESGRNEKLFF. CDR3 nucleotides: TGCGCCAGCAGTGAGTCGGGACGGAATGAAAAACTGTTTTTT.